A selection of T cell receptor beta chains follows, all from one sample in a study of shared clonotypes between healthy human individuals. Clones were sequenced by immunoSEQ multiplex PCR, and TCRdb holds only the in-frame ones, with some missing. The sample has about 1.1 million clones; 77% are singletons. Material: memory CD4+ T cells from PBMCs. The receptors here all came from a man aged 18-30 years in good health. Some clones in this sample may be carry-over from other donors' samples. Each CDR3 is given with its conserved first and last residue. D genes are given only for firm matches. Expanded clones get a size class; other rows say once, few or many, or leave the size out.

V gene,clone size,J gene,D gene,CDR3 protein,CDR3 DNA
TRBV6-1,NA,TRBJ1-2,NA,CASSEGGVGGYTF,TGTGCCAGCAGTGAAGGAGGGGTTGGTGGCTACACCTTC
TRBV30,few,TRBJ2-5,NA,CAWSLRIPETQYF,TGTGCCTGGAGTCTTCGGATCCCCGAGACCCAGTACTTC
TRBV19,NA,TRBJ2-4,TRBD1,CASSMGQGQNIQYF,TGTGCCAGTAGTATGGGACAGGGCCAAAACATTCAGTACTTC
TRBV28,NA,TRBJ1-3,NA,CASSLRGPGRNTIYF,TGTGCCAGCAGTTTACGAGGTCCAGGGAGGAACACCATATATTTT
TRBV18,NA,TRBJ1-1,NA,CASSGPNTEAFF,TGTGCCAGCTCAGGACCGAACACTGAAGCTTTCTTT
TRBV27,NA,TRBJ1-1,NA,CASSPGLGTEAFF,TGTGCCAGCAGCCCGGGGCTGGGGACTGAAGCTTTCTTT
TRBV10-1,NA,TRBJ2-3,NA,CASRPKTTDTQYF,TGCGCCAGCAGGCCAAAAACCACAGATACGCAGTATTTT
TRBV14,NA,TRBJ1-2,NA,CASSPTGNGYTF,TGTGCCAGCAGCCCGACAGGCAATGGCTACACCTTC
TRBV20-1,NA,TRBJ2-1,NA,CSLTNNEQFF,TGCAGTCTGACCAACAATGAGCAGTTCTTC
TRBV28,NA,TRBJ2-7,TRBD2,CASSFRLGTSGRDEQYF,TGTGCCAGCAGTTTTAGGTTGGGAACTAGCGGGAGGGACGAGCAGTACTTC
TRBV7-9,NA,TRBJ1-2,TRBD1,CASSIRQGTEYNYGYTF,TGTGCCAGCAGCATCCGACAGGGAACGGAGTATAACTATGGCTACACCTTC